The 5 T cell receptor beta chains listed next were all sequenced from one sample in a study of blood T cell repertoires in COVID-19. Data came from immunoSEQ multiplex PCR; TCRdb stores just in-frame clones and leaves some out. This table holds tens of thousands of clones, 82% found once. Source material: peripheral blood. All receptors come from a human donor in a cohort sampled during active COVID-19.

This chain links TRBV2 with TRBJ2-7, with D maybe TRBD2 (5 bases). The CDR3 is made up of 14 amino acids. Germline lookup yields CDR1 SNHLY and CDR2 FYNNEI. Trimming stripped 5 bases from V and 0 bases from J, with 11 bases between. The CDR3 nucleotides read TGTGCCAGCAGTCCCGGACGGGGCTCCTACGAGCAGTACTTC. Translation: CASSPGRGSYEQYF.

The rearrangement links TRBV30 to TRBJ1-1; possible D gene TRBD1, 5 bases. Deletions cut 3 bases from V and 1 base from J, with 9 bases between. CDR3 length: 13 amino acids. From germline, CDR1 is GTSNPN and CDR2 SVGIG (reference sequence). The CDR3 DNA is TGTGCCTGGAGGGGGGGAAGGAACACTGAAGCTTTCTTT. Translating it yields CAWRGGRNTEAFF.

This clone was seen many times. The chain links TRBV27 to TRBJ2-7; D call uncertain. V was pared by 2 bases and J by 3 bases, with 8 bases between. The CDR3 runs 13 residues. Germline V gene lookup returns CDR1 MNHEY and CDR2 SMNVEV (reference sequence). The CDR3 spells CASSLAAYYEQYF. Written as DNA, the CDR3 is TGTGCCAGCAGTTTAGCGGCATACTACGAGCAGTACTTC.

This clone was found a few times. V usage is TRBV5-1 and J usage is TRBJ1-1; 7 positions agree with TRBD1. The CDR3 sequence is 13 residues long. Per the germline V gene, CDR1 is SGHRS and CDR2 is YFSETQ. V lost 6 bases, J lost 11 bases, and 13 bases stayed unmatched. The CDR3 nucleotides read TGCGCCAGCACCCCCGACAGGGTTGACCGGGCTTTCTTT. Translating gives CASTPDRVDRAFF.

The rearrangement uses TRBV7-9 and TRBJ2-3; 8 bases align to TRBD2. V gave up 5 bases and J gave up 1 base; unmatched junction bases: 14. This CDR3 has 18 amino acids. CDR1 is SEHNR and CDR2 is FQNEAQ in the germline V gene (reference sequence). The CDR3 DNA is TGTGCCAGCAGCCGACCGGACGGGGGGGATCGACGCACAGATACGCAGTATTTT. Encoded protein: CASSRPDGGDRRTDTQYF. The full variable domain, with the rest looked up from reference TRBV7-9 and TRBJ2-3, is DTGVSQNPRHKITKRGQNVTFRCDPISEHNRLYWYRQTLGQGPEFLTYFQNEAQLEKSRLLSDRFSAERPKGSFSTLEIQRTEQGDSAMYLCASSRPDGGDRRTDTQYFGPGTRLTVL.